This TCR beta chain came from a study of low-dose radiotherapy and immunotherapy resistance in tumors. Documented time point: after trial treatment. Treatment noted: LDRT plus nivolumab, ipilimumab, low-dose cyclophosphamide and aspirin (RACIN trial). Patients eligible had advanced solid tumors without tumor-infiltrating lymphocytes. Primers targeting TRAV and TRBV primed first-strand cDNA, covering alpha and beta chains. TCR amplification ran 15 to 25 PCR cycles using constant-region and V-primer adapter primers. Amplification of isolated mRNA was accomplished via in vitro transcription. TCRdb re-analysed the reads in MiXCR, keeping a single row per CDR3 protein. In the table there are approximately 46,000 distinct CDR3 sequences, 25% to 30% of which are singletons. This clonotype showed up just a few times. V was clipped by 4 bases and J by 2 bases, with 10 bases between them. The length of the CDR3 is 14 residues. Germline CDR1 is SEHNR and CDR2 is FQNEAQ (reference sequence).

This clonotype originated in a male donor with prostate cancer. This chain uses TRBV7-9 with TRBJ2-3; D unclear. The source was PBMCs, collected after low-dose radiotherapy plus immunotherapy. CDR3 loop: CASSSEHLTDTQYF. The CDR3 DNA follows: TGTGCCAGCAGCTCCGAGCACCTCACAGATACGCAGTATTTT.